The clone carrying this T cell receptor beta chain was seen more than once but under ten times. CDR1 is MNHNY, CDR2 SVGAGI, per germline (reference sequence). The CDR3 covers 14 residues. V was clipped by 7 bases and J by 4 bases; unmatched bases: 6. TCR beta cDNA was made from roughly 450 ng total RNA with a constant-region primer. Amplification in three nested multiplex PCR rounds with slightly modified ARM-PCR gave rise to TCR beta libraries. Use of TRBV1-TRBV30 forward primers with a C-beta reverse primer characterized the first two PCR rounds, which lasted about 9 cycles each. Using its own MiXCR run on the multiplex PCR reads, TCRdb lists one record per CDR3 protein. The sample contains almost 200,000 distinct CDR3 sequences, 65% of which appear only once. This sample is part of a study of tumor-infiltrating lymphocytes in primary liver carcinoma. Study-wide context: Recorded tumor stage was T1-T3 N0M0, with diameters of 4.2 to 10 cm.

The authors took blood RNA from unsorted whole blood and also extracted germline DNA. An approximately 3.7-milliliter peripheral blood sample was collected before surgery. V and J are TRBV6-6 and TRBJ2-5, with 10 positions matching TRBD2. Source material: peripheral blood. The receptor's source is a woman aged 55-75 years with primary liver carcinoma and hepatitis B virus infection. DNA of the CDR3: TGTGCCAGCACCCTAGCGGGAGTGACAGAGACCCAGTACTTC. Amino acid sequence: CASTLAGVTETQYF.